This T cell receptor beta chain comes out of a study of blood T cell repertoires in COVID-19. Study-wide context: COVID-19 samples from acute and convalescent phases originated in the United States, Italy and Spain.

TCRdb's table, derived via immunoSEQ multiplex PCR, lists solely in-frame clones and lacks some. The table includes fewer than 120,000 clones, about 75% detected once. The germline CDR1 and CDR2 sequences are SGHNT and YYREEE (reference sequence). There are 14 residues in the CDR3. After removal of 4 bases from V and 2 bases from J, the junction contained 5 bases not matched to a gene. The sequenced sample was peripheral blood. The sequence derives from a woman of 80 years or more with active or convalescent COVID-19. This rearrangement joins TRBV5-4 to TRBJ2-7; the match to TRBD1 covers 8 bases. CDR3 DNA: TGTGCCAGCAGCAGGACAGGGAAGACCTACGAGCAGTACTTC. Translating it yields CASSRTGKTYEQYF.